This TCR beta chain was obtained from a study of T cells in Graves' hyperthyroidism and ophthalmopathy. V was trimmed by 1 base and J by 0 bases, leaving 10 bases between them. Per the germline V gene, CDR1 is LNHDA and CDR2 is SQIVND (reference sequence). The CDR3 has 16 residues. Using RNA transcripts as the source, TCR beta CDR3 regions were amplified. The TCR CDR3 first-round RT-PCR relied on the HTBI primer set. TCRdb recomputed calls from the multiplex PCR reads with MiXCR, one row per CDR3 protein. Of roughly 280,000 distinct CDR3 sequences listed, approximately 23% are singletons. This clonotype was obtained from a man aged 25 to 40 with Graves' ophthalmopathy. The J gene is TRBJ2-4, the V gene TRBV19, with D unresolved. The sample comprised blood. The CDR3 region has the DNA TGTGCCAGTAGTATAGGTGGCGGAGTAGCCAAAAACATTCAGTACTTC. Encoded protein: CASSIGGGVAKNIQYF.